The rows below give T cell receptor beta chains drawn from one sample of a study of chemoradiotherapy in HPV16-positive cancers. The method was immunoSEQ multiplex PCR; TCRdb's version includes in-frame clones alone and lacks a portion of them. Among about 15,000 clones, approximately 72% were seen once, and the ten largest hold roughly a tenth. This specimen was taken from a patient who underwent chemoradiotherapy. The receptor source for this set is a human donor with HPV-associated anogenital cancer. The CDR3 runs from the conserved cysteine through the conserved F or W. A D gene is named only where the DNA matches it firmly. Clone size, where shown, is once, few, many, or a class for clones that have expanded.

CDR3 protein,CDR3 DNA,D gene,V gene,clone size,J gene
CASSYAQGAYGYTF,TGCGCCAGCAGCTACGCACAGGGGGCCTATGGCTACACCTTC,TRBD1,TRBV5-1,.,TRBJ1-2
CATSGGTYEQYF,TGTGCCACCTCGGGCGGAACCTACGAGCAGTACTTC,.,TRBV7-2,.,TRBJ2-7
CASRGWSYNSPLHF,TGTGCCAGCAGGGGGTGGTCCTATAATTCACCCCTCCACTTT,.,TRBV2,.,TRBJ1-6
CASSKEDRPSDWGSEQYF,TGTGCCAGCAGCAAAGAGGACAGGCCATCCGATTGGGGTAGCGAGCAGTACTTC,.,TRBV21-1,.,TRBJ2-7
CASSPGLSEQYF,TGTGCCAGCAGCCCGGGACTCAGCGAGCAGTACTTC,.,TRBV11-2,.,TRBJ2-7
CASSERDYLPQYF,TGTGCCAGCAGCGAACGGGACTATCTGCCGCAGTATTTT,TRBD2,TRBV7-2,.,TRBJ2-3
CASGLVTISGEQFF,TGTGCTAGTGGTTTGGTTACAATATCGGGGGAGCAGTTCTTC,.,TRBV12-5,.,TRBJ2-1
CASRSASTDTQYF,TGTGCCAGCAGAAGCGCCTCAACAGATACGCAGTATTTT,.,TRBV28,.,TRBJ2-3
CASSLQDETYNEQFF,TGCGCCAGCAGCTTGCAGGACGAGACCTACAATGAGCAGTTCTTC,.,TRBV5-1,.,TRBJ2-1
CASSYAWDGRQPQHF,TGTGCCAGCAGTTATGCATGGGACGGTCGTCAGCCCCAGCATTTT,.,TRBV6-5,few,TRBJ1-5
CASSGVNQPQHF,TGTGCCAGCTCCGGGGTCAATCAGCCCCAGCATTTT,.,TRBV18,.,TRBJ1-5
CASKQGESYEQYF,TGTGCCAGCAAACAGGGAGAATCCTACGAGCAGTACTTC,.,TRBV13,.,TRBJ2-7
CASSHTPGLAGMSEQFF,TGTGCCAGCAGCCATACGCCGGGACTAGCGGGAATGTCTGAGCAGTTCTTC,TRBD2,TRBV7-8,.,TRBJ2-1
CARPGTGSNSGANVLTF,TGTGCCAGGCCAGGGACAGGAAGTAACTCTGGGGCCAACGTCCTGACTTTC,.,TRBV21-1,.,TRBJ2-6
CASSLSRGLSAKNIQYF,TGTGCCAGCAGCTTATCCAGGGGGCTATCGGCCAAAAACATTCAGTACTTC,TRBD1,TRBV7-9,.,TRBJ2-4
CASSVTGGTEAFF,TGTGCCAGCAGTGTGACCGGGGGCACTGAAGCTTTCTTT,.,TRBV2,.,TRBJ1-1
CASSQSQESGANVLTF,TGTGCCAGCTCGCAATCACAGGAGTCTGGGGCCAACGTCCTGACTTTC,.,TRBV18,.,TRBJ2-6
CASKRTSWNSYEQYF,TGTGCCAGCAAAAGAACTAGCTGGAACTCCTACGAGCAGTACTTC,.,TRBV27,few,TRBJ2-7
CASSFGGAGTEAFF,TGTGCCAGCAGCTTTGGGGGCGCGGGCACTGAAGCTTTCTTT,.,TRBV11-1,once,TRBJ1-1
CASSARLAGGPRETQYF,TGTGCCAGCAGCGCAAGACTAGCGGGAGGACCACGAGAGACCCAGTACTTC,TRBD2,TRBV9,large,TRBJ2-5
CASSPVGGRANNEQFF,TGTGCCAGCAGCCCGGTGGGTGGGAGAGCCAACAATGAGCAGTTCTTC,.,TRBV9,.,TRBJ2-1
CASSPREKSTEAFF,TGTGCCAGCAGCCCTAGAGAGAAGAGCACTGAAGCTTTCTTT,.,TRBV11-1,.,TRBJ1-1
CASSVATTGIQYF,TGTGCCAGCAGCGTAGCGACTACCGGCATTCAGTACTTC,.,TRBV9,.,TRBJ2-4
CASKWREGGTDTQYF,TGCGCCAGCAAATGGCGGGAGGGCGGTACAGATACGCAGTATTTT,TRBD2,TRBV4-1,.,TRBJ2-3
CASSLRDRGGYEQYF,TGCGCCAGCAGCCTGAGGGACAGGGGGGGGTACGAGCAGTACTTC,TRBD1,TRBV10-2,few,TRBJ2-7
CASSPTVPGGDSPLHF,TGTGCCAGCTCACCAACGGTACCAGGGGGCGATTCACCCCTCCACTTT,TRBD1,TRBV18,.,TRBJ1-6
CASSYDARQGILYEQYF,TGTGCCAGCAGTTACGACGCCCGACAGGGAATTCTCTACGAGCAGTACTTC,TRBD1,TRBV27,.,TRBJ2-7
CASSRGLGEQYF,TGTGCCAGCAGCCGGGGACTAGGCGAGCAGTACTTC,TRBD2,TRBV11-2,.,TRBJ2-7
CASSISTSPNTGELFF,TGTGCCAGCAGCATCTCGACTAGCCCGAACACCGGGGAGCTGTTTTTT,TRBD2,TRBV11-2,.,TRBJ2-2
CAIDEQYF,TGTGCTATCGACGAGCAGTACTTC,.,TRBV12-5,.,TRBJ2-7
CASSLNRGNTEAFF,TGTGCCAGCAGCTTAAATCGGGGCAACACTGAAGCTTTCTTT,.,TRBV7-2,.,TRBJ1-1
CASSPDPGGGYEQYF,TGTGCCAGCAGCCCGGACCCCGGAGGGGGCTACGAGCAGTACTTC,.,TRBV11-3,.,TRBJ2-7
CASSFSSGGGEQFF,TGTGCCAGCAGCTTCAGTTCCGGGGGTGGTGAGCAGTTCTTC,.,TRBV7-2,.,TRBJ2-1
CASSDGLAGGPETDTQYF,TGTGCCAGCTCCGACGGGCTAGCGGGAGGGCCCGAGACAGATACGCAGTATTTT,TRBD2,TRBV6-4,.,TRBJ2-3
CASSYPHGGGGEQYF,TGTGCCAGTAGCTATCCTCACGGGGGGGGCGGCGAGCAGTACTTC,TRBD2,TRBV19,.,TRBJ2-7
CASSKTERNGYTF,TGTGCCAGCAGTAAGACAGAGCGTAATGGCTACACCTTC,.,TRBV2,few,TRBJ1-2
CASSPRTSLPGANVLTF,TGTGCCAGCAGTCCCCGGACTAGCCTGCCTGGGGCCAACGTCCTGACTTTC,TRBD2,TRBV28,.,TRBJ2-6
CASSGQDRGQNTEAFF,TGTGCCAGCAGTGGTCAAGACAGGGGACAGAACACTGAAGCTTTCTTT,TRBD1,TRBV27,once,TRBJ1-1
CASIRKEASGRKVTAGSYNEQFF,TGTGCCAGTATCCGGAAGGAGGCTAGCGGGAGAAAAGTGACGGCCGGCTCCTACAATGAGCAGTTCTTC,TRBD2,TRBV19,.,TRBJ2-1
CASSSSKAGNIQYF,TGTGCCAGCAGCTCATCCAAAGCTGGAAACATTCAGTACTTC,.,TRBV9,.,TRBJ2-4
CASSLMGGNQPQHF,TGTGCCAGCAGCTTAATGGGGGGGAATCAGCCCCAGCATTTT,.,TRBV7-9,.,TRBJ1-5
CASTLFNTEAFF,TGTGCCAGCACCTTATTCAACACTGAAGCTTTCTTT,.,TRBV7-9,.,TRBJ1-1
CSVVGQGAGANYGYTF,TGCAGCGTTGTAGGCCAGGGGGCCGGAGCTAACTATGGCTACACCTTC,TRBD1,TRBV29-1,.,TRBJ1-2
CASSLRSGDTQYF,TGTGCCAGCAGCCTCCGCAGTGGAGATACGCAGTATTTT,.,TRBV14,.,TRBJ2-3
CASSSGPGGAREKLFF,TGCGCCAGCAGCTCCGGCCCGGGGGGGGCCCGGGAAAAACTGTTTTTT,.,TRBV5-1,.,TRBJ1-4
CASSPNVVPGGELFF,TGTGCCAGCAGCCCGAATGTAGTCCCAGGAGGGGAGCTGTTTTTT,.,TRBV7-3,few,TRBJ2-2
CASSKRLAGDEQYF,TGTGCCAGTAGTAAAAGACTAGCGGGAGACGAGCAGTACTTC,TRBD2,TRBV19,.,TRBJ2-7
CASSPPGHELISYNEQFF,TGTGCCAGCTCACCACCAGGACATGAGTTAATATCCTACAATGAGCAGTTCTTC,.,TRBV18,.,TRBJ2-1
CASRLSRQGNHQPQHF,TGTGCCAGCAGACTAAGTAGACAGGGGAACCATCAGCCCCAGCATTTT,TRBD1,TRBV28,.,TRBJ1-5
CAGPPSGTSVETQYF,TGTGCCGGGCCCCCTAGCGGGACCTCCGTAGAGACCCAGTACTTC,.,TRBV21-1,.,TRBJ2-5
CASSFGYSNQPQHF,TGTGCCAGCAGCTTCGGGTATAGCAATCAGCCCCAGCATTTT,.,TRBV5-5,.,TRBJ1-5